The 18 T cell receptor beta chains below all came from one sample that was sequenced in a study of shared T cell receptors in the human thymus. Method: immunoSEQ multiplex PCR; TCRdb's copy keeps in-frame clones and lacks some. Among some 700,000 clones listed, 70% to 90% were seen once. These sequences were also reported in another study, on human thymus T cells.

The specimen was thymocytes. The receptors derive from a girl under three years old with a congenital heart defect.

The CDR3 loop is CASRRMKPYNSPLHF. In nucleotides, the CDR3 is TGTGCCAGCAGGAGGATGAAGCCCTATAATTCACCCCTCCACTTT. This sequence joins TRBV2 and TRBJ1-6, with D unresolved. V gave up 6 bases and J gave up 2 bases, with 11 bases separating them. Germline V gene lookup returns CDR1 SNHLY and CDR2 FYNNEI. The CDR3 sequence is 15 residues long.

The genes are TRBV14 and TRBJ2-7; possible D gene TRBD1, 8 bases. Between the trimmed V and J ends, which lost 2 bases and 5 bases, there was a span of 13 bases. Germline-derived CDR1 and CDR2 are SGHDN and FVKESK. This CDR3 has 14 residues. CDR3 coding DNA: TGTGCCAGCAGCCAATTACAGGGGGGGCACGAGCAGTACTTC. It is translated as CASSQLQGGHEQYF.

The rearrangement links TRBV27 to TRBJ1-6; 7 nucleotides match TRBD1. Germline V CDR1 and CDR2: MNHEY, SMNVEV (reference sequence). The CDR3 spans 14 residues. Trimming at V came to 11 bases and at J to 7 bases, leaving 11 bases not matched to a gene. This CDR3 is CACSPGTANSPLHF. In DNA, the CDR3 is TGTGCCTGCTCACCGGGGACAGCCAATTCACCCCTCCACTTT.

The chain has TRBV2 and TRBJ1-5; 7 nucleotides agree with TRBD1. Trimming cost V 6 bases and J 5 bases; bases outside gene matches: 7. The CDR3 has 14 residues. In germline, CDR1 is SNHLY, CDR2 FYNNEI. The CDR3 DNA is TGTGCCAGCAGGGTCGGGACAGAGGATCAGCCCCAGCATTTT. Residues: CASRVGTEDQPQHF.

This clone was found a few times. V usage is TRBV15 and J usage is TRBJ1-1; 7 bases are shared with TRBD1. This CDR3 spans 13 amino acids. Germline V lookup: CDR1 LNHNV, CDR2 YYDKDF (reference sequence). With 10 bases clipped from V and 1 base from J, the junction kept 6 bases outside the gene matches. The CDR3 DNA follows: TGTGCCAGGTACAGGGGCTCGAACACTGAAGCTTTCTTT. It codes for CARYRGSNTEAFF.

The chain is built from TRBV5-6 and TRBJ1-6; D call uncertain. This CDR3 is 15 amino acids long. The V gene lost 4 bases and the J gene lost 5 bases, with 13 bases spanning the gap. CDR1 is SGHDT and CDR2 is YYEEEE in the germline V gene. The CDR3 DNA follows: TGTGCCAGCAGCCCGGGGTTGACCGATAATTCACCCCTCCACTTT. It is translated as CASSPGLTDNSPLHF.

The chain uses TRBV7-4 and TRBJ1-2; 7 bases are a match to TRBD1. This CDR3 comprises 13 residues. CDR1 is SGHVT, CDR2 SQSDAQ, per germline. V shed 2 bases and J 9 bases; nucleotides not matched to a gene: 6. The CDR3 bases are TGTGCCAGCAGCTTAAACAGGGGCGGCAGCTACACCTTC. Its protein is CASSLNRGGSYTF.

The CDR3 sequence: CASRPGLQSTDTQYF. The CDR3, as DNA: TGTGCCAGCAGGCCGGGACTTCAAAGCACAGATACGCAGTATTTT. The chain has TRBV9 and TRBJ2-3, with a weak D call TRBD2 (6 bases). This CDR3 has 15 residues. Trimming removed 5 bases from V and 0 bases from J, with 13 bases in between. The germline gives CDR1 SGDLS, CDR2 YYNGEE.

The V call is TRBV4-1, the J call TRBJ1-1, with 10 bases identical to TRBD1. CDR1 and CDR2 (germline): MGHRA, YSYEKL. The CDR3 contains 14 residues. V lost 4 bases, J lost 5 bases, and 4 bases stayed unmatched. The CDR3 loop reads CASSPDRGPTEAFF. The DNA for the CDR3 is TGCGCCAGCAGCCCAGACAGGGGGCCTACTGAAGCTTTCTTT.

This rearrangement joins TRBV9 to TRBJ2-5, with TRBD2 matching 16 bases. Germline CDR1 and CDR2: SGDLS and YYNGEE. The CDR3 sequence is 17 residues long. Trimming at V came to 3 bases and at J to 5 bases, leaving 7 bases not matched to a gene. CDR3 nucleotides: TGTGCCAGCAGCGCGGGACTAGCGGGGGGGCCGCGGGAGACCCAGTACTTC. Its protein is CASSAGLAGGPRETQYF.

Only a few counts were recorded for this clone. The V gene is TRBV21-1, the J gene TRBJ2-2; TRBD1 is taken as the D call from the table, unchecked against the DNA. TRBV21-1 is described as a pseudogene. There are 13 residues in the CDR3. CDR3: CAILTGSTGELFF. CDR3 nucleotide sequence: TGTGCCATCCTTACAGGGTCCACCGGGGAGCTGTTTTTT.

V and J are TRBV15 and TRBJ2-7, with TRBD1 as a possible D gene (6 bases). CDR1 and CDR2 from the germline V gene are LNHNV and YYDKDF (reference sequence). V lost 8 bases, J lost 2 bases, and 10 bases lay in between. The CDR3 runs to 12 residues. The chain's CDR3 is CATGDTPYEQYF. The CDR3 DNA is TGTGCCACCGGGGACACACCCTACGAGCAGTACTTC.

This clone came up once. The chain combines TRBV29-1 with TRBJ2-2; D is possibly TRBD2 (6 bases). Per the germline V gene, CDR1 is SQVTM and CDR2 is ANQGSEA. Trimming cost V 6 bases and J 0 bases, with 14 bases left between them. The CDR3 has 15 amino acids. Here the CDR3 reads CSVGSGPANTGELFF. The CDR3 nucleotides read TGCAGCGTGGGTAGCGGCCCCGCGAACACCGGGGAGCTGTTTTTT.

The chain carries TRBV15 and TRBJ1-2; TRBD1 is a possible D gene (5 bases). Germline V gives CDR1 LNHNV, CDR2 YYDKDF (reference sequence). The CDR3 sequence is 13 residues long. V lost 2 bases and J 7 bases, leaving 11 bases between the germline ends. CDR3 loop: CATSRFWRGGYTF. CDR3 bases: TGTGCCACCAGCAGATTCTGGAGGGGTGGCTACACCTTC.

CDR3 DNA sequence: TGTGCCAGCAGTTACTCTTCAGGGGGCCCTCGCAATGAGCAGTTCTTC. Its protein is CASSYSSGGPRNEQFF. The chain recombines TRBV6-5 with TRBJ2-1; 8 positions agree with TRBD1. Losses at the gene ends were 0 bases for V and 6 bases for J; bases not matched to a gene: 7. Germline V gene sequence: CDR1 MNHEY, CDR2 SVGAGI. This CDR3 region has 16 residues.

V is TRBV4-1 and J is TRBJ1-2; 9 bases map to TRBD1. V trimming: 3 bases; J trimming: 1 base; junction bases outside the gene matches: 12. The CDR3 is made up of 18 amino acids. CDR1 and CDR2 (germline): MGHRA, YSYEKL. Here the CDR3 DNA reads TGCGCCAGCAGCCACGTTAAGGCAGGGACAGGGAATAACTATGGCTACACCTTC. Its translation: CASSHVKAGTGNNYGYTF.

This chain links TRBV12-5 with TRBJ2-4; 10 bases fit TRBD2. The CDR3 has 18 residues. Germline values: CDR1 LGHNT, CDR2 FRNRAP. J lost 0 bases, V lost 6 bases, and 11 bases had no gene match. The CDR3 loop is CASGWTSGKLIAKNIQYF. Here the CDR3 DNA reads TGTGCTAGTGGATGGACTAGCGGAAAATTAATAGCCAAAAACATTCAGTACTTC.

V usage is TRBV5-1 and J usage is TRBJ2-5, with TRBD1 matching 9 bases. The V gene's germline CDR1 is SGHRS and CDR2 YFSETQ. This CDR3 spans 14 amino acids. V lost 6 bases and J lost 5; bases outside the gene matches: 8. CDR3 in DNA: TGCGCCAGCACCCTAAGACAGGGGGGCGAGACCCAGTACTTC. Its translation: CASTLRQGGETQYF.